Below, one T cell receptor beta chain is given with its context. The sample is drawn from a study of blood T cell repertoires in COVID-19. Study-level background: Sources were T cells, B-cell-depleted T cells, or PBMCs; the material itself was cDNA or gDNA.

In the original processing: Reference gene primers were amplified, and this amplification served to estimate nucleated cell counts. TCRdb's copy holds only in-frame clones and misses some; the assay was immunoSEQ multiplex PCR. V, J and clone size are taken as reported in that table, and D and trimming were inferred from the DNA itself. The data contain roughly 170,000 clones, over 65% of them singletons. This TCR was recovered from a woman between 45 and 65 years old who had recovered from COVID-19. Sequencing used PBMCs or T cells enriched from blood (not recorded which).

The CDR3: CASGSPNRGRPSNYGYTF. The DNA for the CDR3 is TGTGCTAGTGGTTCTCCAAACAGGGGGCGCCCGTCTAACTATGGCTACACCTTC. This sequence joins TRBV12-5 and TRBJ1-2; TRBD1 matches 9 bases. Germline CDR1 and CDR2: LGHNT and FRNRAP. J was trimmed by 0 bases and V by 4 bases; bases with no gene match: 12. There are 18 residues in the CDR3.